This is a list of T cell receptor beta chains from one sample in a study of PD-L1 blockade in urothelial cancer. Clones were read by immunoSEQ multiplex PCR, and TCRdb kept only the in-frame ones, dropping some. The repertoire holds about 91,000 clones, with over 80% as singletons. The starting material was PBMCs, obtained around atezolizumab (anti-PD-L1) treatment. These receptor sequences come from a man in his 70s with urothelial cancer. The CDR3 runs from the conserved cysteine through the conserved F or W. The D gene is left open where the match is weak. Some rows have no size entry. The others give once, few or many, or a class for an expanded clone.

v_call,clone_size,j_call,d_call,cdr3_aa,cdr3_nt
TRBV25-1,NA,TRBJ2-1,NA,CASSPRGLAGYNEQFF,TGTGCCAGCAGTCCAAGGGGACTCGCGGGTTACAATGAGCAGTTCTTC
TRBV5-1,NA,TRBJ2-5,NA,CASNRDLEETQYF,TGCGCCAGCAACCGGGATCTCGAGGAGACCCAGTACTTC
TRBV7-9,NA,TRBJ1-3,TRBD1,CASSRAGQGALSGNTIYF,TGTGCCAGCAGCAGAGCGGGACAGGGGGCCCTCTCTGGAAACACCATATATTTT
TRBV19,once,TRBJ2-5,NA,CASSTITDSETETQYF,TGTGCCAGTAGTACGATTACGGACAGCGAGACAGAGACCCAGTACTTC
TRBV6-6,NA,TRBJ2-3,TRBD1,CASSGQGISGTDTQYF,TGTGCCAGCAGTGGACAGGGGATATCGGGCACAGATACGCAGTATTTT
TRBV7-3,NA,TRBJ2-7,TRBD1,CASSPGTGFFYEQYF,TGTGCCAGCAGCCCCGGGACAGGGTTTTTCTACGAGCAGTACTTC
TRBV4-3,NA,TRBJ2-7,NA,CASSQGAGTDEQYF,TGCGCCAGCAGCCAAGGGGCGGGGACGGACGAGCAGTACTTC
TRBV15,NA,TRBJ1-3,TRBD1,CATSPAGGSSGNTIYF,TGTGCCACCAGTCCGGCAGGGGGGAGCTCTGGAAACACCATATATTTT
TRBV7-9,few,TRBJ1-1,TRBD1,CASSLGQGALTEAFF,TGTGCCAGCAGCCTGGGACAGGGGGCGCTTACTGAAGCTTTCTTT
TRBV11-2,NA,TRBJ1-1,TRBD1,CASSSYDRQGDTEAFF,TGTGCCAGCAGCTCCTACGACCGACAGGGGGACACTGAAGCTTTCTTT
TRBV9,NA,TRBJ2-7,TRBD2,CASSVNSGSDEQYF,TGTGCCAGCAGCGTTAATAGCGGGAGCGACGAGCAGTACTTC
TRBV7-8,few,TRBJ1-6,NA,CASSLSTPSPLHF,TGTGCCAGCAGCTTGAGCACCCCTTCACCCCTCCACTTT
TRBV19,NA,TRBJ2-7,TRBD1,CASSIMFGQGDYEQYF,TGTGCCAGTAGTATTATGTTTGGTCAGGGGGACTACGAGCAGTACTTC
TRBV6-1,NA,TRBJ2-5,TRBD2,CASSEAGGRPPKTQYF,TGTGCCAGCAGTGAAGCCGGCGGGAGGCCTCCGAAGACCCAGTACTTC
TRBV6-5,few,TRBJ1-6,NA,CASSSNREGNSPLHF,TGTGCCAGCAGTTCAAACAGGGAGGGGAATTCACCCCTCCACTTT
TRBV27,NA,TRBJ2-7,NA,CASSLKSSYEQYF,TGTGCCAGCAGTTTAAAGAGTTCCTACGAGCAGTACTTC
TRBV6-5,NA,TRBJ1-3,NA,CASSYSWGAGNTIYF,TGTGCCAGCAGTTACTCGTGGGGGGCTGGAAACACCATATATTTT
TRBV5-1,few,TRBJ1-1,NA,CASSPEGGRNTEAFF,TGCGCCAGCAGTCCGGAAGGGGGAAGGAACACTGAAGCTTTCTTT
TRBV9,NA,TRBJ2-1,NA,CASSVGYRALSYNEQFF,TGTGCCAGCAGCGTTGGATACAGGGCCCTATCCTACAATGAGCAGTTCTTC
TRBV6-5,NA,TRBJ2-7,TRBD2,CASSRGLADYEQYF,TGTGCCAGCAGTAGGGGACTAGCGGACTACGAGCAGTACTTC
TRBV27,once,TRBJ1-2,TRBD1,CASSLGTGKNYGYTF,TGTGCCAGCAGTTTGGGGACAGGGAAGAACTATGGCTACACCTTC
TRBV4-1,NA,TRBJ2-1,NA,CASSHSGADLGEQFF,TGCGCCAGCAGCCATAGTGGGGCGGACCTTGGTGAGCAGTTCTTC
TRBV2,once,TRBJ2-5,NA,CASNYRVETQYF,TGTGCCAGCAACTACAGGGTAGAGACCCAGTACTTC
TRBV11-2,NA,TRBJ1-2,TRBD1,CASSSPTGGTRNYGYTF,TGTGCCAGCAGCTCCCCGACAGGGGGCACTCGTAACTATGGCTACACCTTC
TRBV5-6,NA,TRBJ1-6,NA,CASSLGLNSPLHF,TGTGCCAGCAGCTTAGGACTTAATTCGCCCCTCCACTTT
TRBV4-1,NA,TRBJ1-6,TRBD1,CASRRQGSSASPLHF,TGCGCCAGCAGAAGACAGGGGAGCTCTGCTTCACCCCTCCACTTT
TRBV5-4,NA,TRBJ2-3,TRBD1,CASSYETGGNVDTQYF,TGTGCCAGCAGTTACGAGACAGGGGGCAACGTAGATACGCAGTATTTT
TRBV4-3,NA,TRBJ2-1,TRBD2,CASSQEIQREYNEQFF,TGCGCCAGCAGCCAAGAAATCCAGCGGGAATACAATGAGCAGTTCTTC
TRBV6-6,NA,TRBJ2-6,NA,CASTYSGANVLTF,TGTGCCAGCACCTACTCTGGGGCCAACGTCCTGACTTTC
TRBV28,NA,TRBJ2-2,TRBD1,CASTVGQGAGELFF,TGTGCCAGCACCGTGGGACAGGGCGCCGGGGAGCTGTTTTTT
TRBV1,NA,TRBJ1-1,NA,CTSSPNSGQGEVITEAFF,TGCACCAGCAGCCCGAACTCAGGACAGGGGGAAGTGATCACTGAAGCTTTCTTT
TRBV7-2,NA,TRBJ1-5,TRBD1,CASSLVGGQGYNSNQPQHF,TGTGCCAGCAGCTTAGTAGGGGGACAGGGGTATAATAGCAATCAGCCCCAGCATTTT
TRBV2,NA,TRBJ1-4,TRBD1,CATRGTSFNEKLFF,TGTGCCACCAGGGGGACATCCTTTAATGAAAAACTGTTTTTT
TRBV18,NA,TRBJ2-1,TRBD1,CASSPRTGKNEQFF,TGTGCCAGCTCACCTCGGACAGGAAAGAATGAGCAGTTCTTC
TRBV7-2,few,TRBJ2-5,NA,CASSSRGQETQYF,TGTGCCAGCAGCTCACGAGGACAAGAGACCCAGTACTTC
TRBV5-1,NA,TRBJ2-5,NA,CASSASTSFQETQYF,TGCGCCAGCTCTGCGTCGACTAGTTTCCAAGAGACCCAGTACTTC
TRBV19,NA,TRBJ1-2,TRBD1,CASSNRGPNNYGYTF,TGTGCCAGTAGTAACAGGGGGCCGAATAACTATGGCTACACCTTC
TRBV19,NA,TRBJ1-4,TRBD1,CASSLSGTGGEKLFF,TGTGCCAGTAGTTTATCCGGGACAGGGGGAGAAAAACTGTTTTTT
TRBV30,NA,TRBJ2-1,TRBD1,CAWSRQGVGEQFF,TGTGCCTGGAGTCGACAGGGGGTAGGGGAGCAGTTCTTC
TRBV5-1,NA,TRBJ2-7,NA,CASSLVEGNAEQYF,TGCGCCAGCAGCTTGGTGGAGGGAAATGCCGAGCAGTACTTC
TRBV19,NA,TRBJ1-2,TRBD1,CASSMATGGGGYTF,TGTGCCAGTAGTATGGCTACAGGGGGCGGTGGCTACACCTTC
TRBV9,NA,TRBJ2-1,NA,CASSVGQGPANEQFF,TGTGCCAGCAGCGTAGGCCAGGGGCCCGCCAATGAGCAGTTCTTC
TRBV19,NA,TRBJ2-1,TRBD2,CASSIASGYNEQFF,TGTGCCAGTAGTATCGCTAGCGGCTACAATGAGCAGTTCTTC
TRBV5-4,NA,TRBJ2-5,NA,CASSLEVSGAGETQYF,TGTGCCAGCAGCTTGGAAGTGAGTGGGGCCGGGGAGACCCAGTACTTC
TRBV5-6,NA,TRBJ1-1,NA,CASSLGGLSAFF,TGTGCCAGCAGCTTGGGAGGTTTATCAGCTTTCTTT
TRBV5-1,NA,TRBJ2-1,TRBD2,CASSLVAGGGNEQFF,TGCGCCAGCAGCTTGGTAGCGGGAGGTGGGAATGAGCAGTTCTTC
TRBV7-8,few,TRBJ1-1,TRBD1,CASSSDRGSGKAFF,TGTGCCAGCAGCTCCGACAGGGGGAGCGGAAAAGCTTTCTTT
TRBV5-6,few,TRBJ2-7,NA,CASSLSHTGLSGEQYF,TGTGCCAGCAGCTTGAGCCATACGGGACTCTCCGGAGAGCAGTACTTC
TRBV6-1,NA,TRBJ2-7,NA,CASSEALEQGKLGMNF,TGTGCCAGCAGTGAAGCGCTTGAACAGGGAAAGCTCGGCATGAACTTC
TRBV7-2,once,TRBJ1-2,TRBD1,CASSLADGTGYGYTF,TGTGCCAGCAGCTTAGCGGACGGGACAGGATATGGCTACACCTTC
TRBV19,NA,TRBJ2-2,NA,CASIGHPSGTGELFF,TGTGCCAGTATCGGACATCCCTCGGGCACCGGGGAGCTGTTTTTT
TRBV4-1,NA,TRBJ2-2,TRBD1,CASSRRDRGSTGELFF,TGCGCCAGCAGCCGCCGGGACAGGGGGAGCACCGGGGAGCTGTTTTTT